These 23 T cell receptor beta chains came from one sample sequenced in a study of blood T cells in healthy people across ages. The use of a sample-barcoded 5' primer and a J-beta primer mix characterized a second PCR of about 7 to 12 cycles. TCRdb re-analysed the 5' RACE reads in MiXCR, keeping a single row per CDR3 protein. The table lists fewer than 650,000 distinct CDR3 sequences, over 25% of them singletons. These data are also associated with another study on T cells of mothers and their children.

Sequencing input: blood. These receptors originate from a boy aged 2 to 10 in good health.

The chain joins TRBV13 to TRBJ2-7; D remains ambiguous. This CDR3 comprises 12 residues. Germline assignment: CDR1 PRHDT and CDR2 FYEKMQ (reference sequence). Trimming left V 6 bases short and J 3 bases short, with 9 bases between. The CDR3 DNA reads as TGTGCCAGCAGTCCTGGGAACTACGAGCAGTACTTC. It yields the protein CASSPGNYEQYF.

J is TRBJ2-5 and V is TRBV7-2, with D tentatively TRBD1 or TRBD2 (5 bases each). The V end lost 2 bases, the J end lost 0 bases, and 13 bases lay between the germline ends. Germline V gives CDR1 SGHTA, CDR2 FQGNSA. The CDR3 runs 16 residues. CDR3 sequence: CASSLLGGPYQETQYF. The CDR3 region has the DNA TGTGCCAGCAGCTTACTTGGGGGACCTTACCAAGAGACCCAGTACTTC.

The chain uses TRBV6-1 and TRBJ2-4; no clear D. Looked up from germline, CDR1 is MNHNS and CDR2 is SASEGT. The CDR3 loop spans 12 amino acids. V lost 0 bases and J lost 10, with 7 bases in between. The DNA for the CDR3 is TGTGCCAGCAGTGAAGCGCACGGGATTCAGTACTTC. Translated: CASSEAHGIQYF.

This clonotype was detected a few times. The chain has TRBV6-6 and TRBJ2-3; 13 nucleotides align to TRBD2. V lost 6 bases to trimming and J lost 3 bases; unmatched junction nucleotides: 0. Germline assignment: CDR1 MNHNY and CDR2 SVGAGI (reference sequence). The CDR3 has 14 amino acids. This chain's CDR3 is CASRTSGRTDTQYF. The CDR3 DNA is TGTGCCAGCAGGACTAGCGGGAGGACAGATACGCAGTATTTT.

This clonotype is a singleton in its sample. The chain combines TRBV20-1 with TRBJ2-1; 10 bases agree with TRBD2. V gave up 5 bases and J gave up 3 bases; unmatched junction bases: 1. Germline V gene sequence: CDR1 DFQATT, CDR2 SNEGSKA (reference sequence). The CDR3 is made up of 13 amino acids. In DNA, the CDR3 is TGCAGTGCTGAGCGGGAGGGCTACAATGAGCAGTTCTTC. As protein: CSAEREGYNEQFF.

The chain uses TRBV29-1 and TRBJ2-3; 14 nucleotides line up with TRBD2. Germline V gene lookup returns CDR1 SQVTM and CDR2 ANQGSEA. The J segment lost 4 bases and the V segment lost 1 base, leaving 4 bases of the junction unmatched. This CDR3 comprises 16 residues. For the CDR3, the DNA is TGCAGCGTTGAAGGGGGGACTAGCGGGAGAGCAGATACGCAGTATTTT. It codes for CSVEGGTSGRADTQYF.

This chain joins TRBV4-3 and TRBJ2-7; no definite D call. Germline loops: CDR1 LGHNA, CDR2 YSLEER. Trimming stripped 0 bases from V and 0 bases from J, with 12 bases between. This CDR3 has 16 amino acids. In nucleotides, the CDR3 is TGCGCCAGCAGCCAAGAGGGCAGCGATAGCTCCTACGAGCAGTACTTC. Amino acids: CASSQEGSDSSYEQYF.

This chain joins TRBV19 and TRBJ2-5; 12 positions match TRBD2. CDR1 and CDR2 from the germline V gene are LNHDA and SQIVND (reference sequence). CDR3 size: 16 residues. V trimming: 9 bases; J trimming: 2 bases; junction bases outside the gene matches: 10. This CDR3 is CASRRTSGITQETQYF. CDR3 in DNA: TGTGCCAGCCGACGGACTAGCGGGATTACGCAAGAGACCCAGTACTTC.

This clonotype has more than one count but fewer than ten. In DNA, the CDR3 is TGTGCCAGCAGCTTAGTCGGGGGGTACACTGAAGCTTTCTTT. As protein: CASSLVGGYTEAFF. J is TRBJ1-1 and V is TRBV7-6; tentative D call: TRBD1 (5 bases). CDR1 and CDR2 from the germline V gene are SGHVS and FNYEAQ. The CDR3 totals 14 residues. V shed 1 base and J shed 3 bases, with 9 bases lying between them. The variable domain in full, completed from reference TRBV7-6 and TRBJ1-1, reads GAGVSQSPRYKVTKRGQDVALRCDPISGHVSLYWYRQALGQGPEFLTYFNYEAQQDKSGLPNDRFSAERPEGSISTLTIQRTEQRDSAMYRCASSLVGGYTEAFFGQGTRLTVV.

The V call is TRBV3-1, the J call TRBJ1-4, with 7 bases fitting TRBD1. Germline CDR1 reads LGHDT; CDR2 reads YNNKEL (reference sequence). V lost 5 bases, J lost 4 bases, and 16 bases stayed unmatched. This CDR3 has 18 residues. The CDR3 spells CASSLQDRLRIINEKLFF. Written as DNA, the CDR3 is TGTGCCAGCAGCTTACAGGACAGGCTTAGGATCATTAATGAAAAACTGTTTTTT.

This sequence joins TRBV7-3 and TRBJ2-1; no clear D. Germline V lookup: CDR1 SGHTA, CDR2 FQGTGA. The CDR3 is 13 amino acids. V lost 3 bases, J lost 8 bases, and 11 bases lay in between. This CDR3 is CASSFSSGYEQFF. Written as DNA, the CDR3 is TGTGCCAGCAGCTTTAGCAGTGGTTATGAGCAGTTCTTC.

The chain carries TRBV7-2 and TRBJ2-2; unclear D gene. The V end lost 4 bases, the J end lost 7 bases, and 13 bases lay between the germline ends. CDR1 SGHTA and CDR2 FQGNSA come from the germline V gene. CDR3 length: 14 amino acids. The CDR3 loop reads CASSSVFRGGELFF. In nucleotides, the CDR3 is TGTGCCAGCAGCTCAGTCTTCCGTGGCGGGGAGCTGTTTTTT.

Turning to this clonotype: Germline and junction disagree at one end, which may indicate a read error. V and J are TRBV5-1 and TRBJ2-5, with D possibly being TRBD2 (5 bases). CDR3 size: 13 residues. CDR1 and CDR2 (germline): SGHRS, YFSETQ. The DNA for the CDR3 is TGTGGCAGCAGCAGAGGACTCACACTCGAAAAGTACTTC. Its translation is CGSSRGLTLEKYF.

The chain joins TRBV7-6 to TRBJ2-5, with D possibly TRBD2 on 5 matching bases. The last part of the DNA fits TRBJ2-7 better; the J call may be wrong. CDR3 size: 15 residues. The germline V gene encodes CDR1 SGHVS and CDR2 FNYEAQ. CDR3 loop: CASSLAPAEAYEQYF. The CDR3 DNA reads as TGTGCCAGCAGCTTAGCCCCGGCGGAGGCCTACGAGCAGTACTTC.

V and J are TRBV12-3 or TRBV12-4 and TRBJ2-7; either TRBD1 or TRBD2 may fit D (5 bases each). V shed 5 bases and J shed 4 bases, with 15 bases lying between them. This CDR3 has 14 amino acids. The DNA of the CDR3 is TGTGCCAGCAGTCTGGGGGTCATAGGGTACGAGCAGTACTTC. Protein: CASSLGVIGYEQYF.

This chain links TRBV11-2 with TRBJ1-1, with D possibly matching TRBD1 (6 bases). Germline CDR1 SGHAT, CDR2 FQNNGV. CDR3 size: 13 residues. Trimming stripped 4 bases from V and 11 bases from J, with 17 bases between. CDR3 amino acids: CASSSGQTGQAFF. DNA for the CDR3: TGTGCCAGCAGCTCCGGACAGACCGGCCAGGCTTTCTTT.

This clonotype was seen a handful of times. The chain has TRBV12-3 or TRBV12-4 and TRBJ1-2; the D gene is possibly TRBD1 (5 bases). The CDR3 spans 16 residues. Deletions cut 5 bases from V and 2 bases from J, with 18 bases between. For the CDR3, the DNA is TGTGCCAGCAGTCCTCCGGGTGGGGGACTAAACTATGGCTACACCTTC. The encoded protein is CASSPPGGGLNYGYTF.

V is TRBV10-3 and J is TRBJ2-1; D not resolved. The better agreement between TRBJ2-7 and the DNA end casts doubt on the J call. There are 15 residues in the CDR3. Germline CDR1 is ENHRY and CDR2 is SYGVKD. In nucleotides, the CDR3 is TGTGCCATCAGGTCCAGCTCTCGCGGCTCCTACGAGCAGTACTTC. It specifies CAIRSSSRGSYEQYF.

This clonotype was counted a few times. The chain employs TRBV5-1 and TRBJ2-7, with a possible D match to TRBD2 (5 bases). Germline V CDR1 and CDR2: SGHRS, YFSETQ. Trimming pared 0 bases from V and 3 bases from J, leaving 10 bases between. The CDR3 has 14 residues. In nucleotides, the CDR3 is TGCGCCAGCAGCTTGGCCAAAGGAGGCTACGAGCAGTACTTC. Amino acids: CASSLAKGGYEQYF.

The genes are TRBV12-3 or TRBV12-4 and TRBJ2-5; possibly TRBD1 or TRBD2 for D (5 bases each). Matching the DNA end better, TRBJ2-7 makes the J call doubtful. The CDR3 is 13 residues long. The DNA for the CDR3 is TGTGCCAGCAGTTTCGAGGGGATCTACGAGCAGTACTTC. It translates to CASSFEGIYEQYF.

The genes are TRBV6-2 or TRBV6-3 and TRBJ2-1; D is perhaps TRBD2 (5 bases). The CDR3 spans 11 residues. The V end was cut by 9 bases, the J end by 15 bases, with 18 bases between. Germline CDR1 and CDR2: MNHEY and SVGEGT. The CDR3 region has the DNA TGTGCCAGACCCGGGATCCAAGTTGCGTTCTTC. Protein sequence: CARPGIQVAFF.

This clonotype was detected a few times. CDR3 sequence: CSVEDRSGGAGEQYF. CDR3 DNA sequence: TGCAGCGTTGAAGATCGGAGCGGGGGGGCCGGAGAGCAGTACTTC. The chain combines TRBV29-1 with TRBJ2-7; 10 nucleotides line up with TRBD2. CDR1 is SQVTM, CDR2 ANQGSEA, per germline. V trimming: 0 bases; J trimming: 7 bases; junction bases outside the gene matches: 9. This CDR3 comprises 15 residues.

V and J are TRBV20-1 and TRBJ2-1, with 10 bases lining up with TRBD2. Germline V gene data show CDR1 as DFQATT and CDR2 as SNEGSKA (reference sequence). This CDR3 is 17 amino acids long. V lost 3 bases and J lost 1; bases outside the gene matches: 9. CDR3 loop: CSASPLAGTPSYNEQFF. The CDR3 DNA reads TGCAGTGCTAGTCCACTAGCGGGGACCCCATCCTACAATGAGCAGTTCTTC.